This T cell receptor beta chain was sequenced for a study of graft-versus-host responses after intestinal transplantation. Broader study findings: Declines in HvG clones occurring early post-transplant were associated with peak circulating GvH clone levels.

Sequencing was performed with immunoSEQ multiplex PCR; in TCRdb, only in-frame clones are kept and a portion is missing. The data contain fewer than 100,000 clones, roughly 88% of them singletons. With regard to this clone: What it binds is unknown.

V gave up 1 base and J gave up 5 bases; unmatched junction bases: 8. The V gene's germline CDR1 is LNHNV and CDR2 YYDKDF (reference sequence). CDR3 size: 17 residues. This receptor was obtained from a human patient who received an intestinal transplant, so some T cells may come from the graft donor. The chain employs TRBV15 and TRBJ2-3; 11 nucleotides match TRBD2. The material sequenced was PBMCs, taken 255 days after intestinal transplant. The CDR3 sequence: CATSRAHLAGGRDTQYF. The CDR3 nucleotides read TGTGCCACCAGCAGAGCACACCTAGCGGGGGGACGAGATACGCAGTATTTT.